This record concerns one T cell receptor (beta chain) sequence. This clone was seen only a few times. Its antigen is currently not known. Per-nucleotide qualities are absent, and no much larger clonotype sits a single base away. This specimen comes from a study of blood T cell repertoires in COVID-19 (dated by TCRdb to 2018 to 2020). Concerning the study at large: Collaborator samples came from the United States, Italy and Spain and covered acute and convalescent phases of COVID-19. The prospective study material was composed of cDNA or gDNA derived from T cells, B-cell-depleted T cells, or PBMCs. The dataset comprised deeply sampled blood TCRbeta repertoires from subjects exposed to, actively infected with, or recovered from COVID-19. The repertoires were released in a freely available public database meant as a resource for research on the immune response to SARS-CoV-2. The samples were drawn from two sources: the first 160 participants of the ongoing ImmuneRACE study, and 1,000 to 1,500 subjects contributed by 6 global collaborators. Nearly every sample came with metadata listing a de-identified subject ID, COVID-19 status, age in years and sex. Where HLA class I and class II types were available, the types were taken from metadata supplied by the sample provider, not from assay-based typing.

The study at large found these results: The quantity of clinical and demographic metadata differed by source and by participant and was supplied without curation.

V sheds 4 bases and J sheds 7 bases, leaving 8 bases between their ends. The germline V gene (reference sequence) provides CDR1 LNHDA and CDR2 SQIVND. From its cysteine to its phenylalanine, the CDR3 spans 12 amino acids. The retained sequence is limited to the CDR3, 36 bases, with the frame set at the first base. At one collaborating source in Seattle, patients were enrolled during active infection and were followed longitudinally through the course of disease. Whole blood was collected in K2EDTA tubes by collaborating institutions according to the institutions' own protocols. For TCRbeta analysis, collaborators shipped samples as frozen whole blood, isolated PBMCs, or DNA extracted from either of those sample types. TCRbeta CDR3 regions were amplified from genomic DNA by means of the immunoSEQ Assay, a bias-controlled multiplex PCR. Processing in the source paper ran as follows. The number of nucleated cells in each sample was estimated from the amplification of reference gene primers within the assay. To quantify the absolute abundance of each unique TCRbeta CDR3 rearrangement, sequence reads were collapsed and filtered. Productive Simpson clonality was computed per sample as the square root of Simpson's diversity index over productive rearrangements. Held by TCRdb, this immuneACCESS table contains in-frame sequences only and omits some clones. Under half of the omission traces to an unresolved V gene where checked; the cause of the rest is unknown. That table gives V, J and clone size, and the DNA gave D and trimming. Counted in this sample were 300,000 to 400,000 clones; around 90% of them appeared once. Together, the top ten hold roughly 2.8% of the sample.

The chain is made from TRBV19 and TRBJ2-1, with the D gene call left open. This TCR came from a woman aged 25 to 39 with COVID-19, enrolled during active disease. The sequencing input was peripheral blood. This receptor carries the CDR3 CASSTFANEQFF. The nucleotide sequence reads TGTGCCAGTAGTACCTTCGCGAATGAGCAGTTCTTC. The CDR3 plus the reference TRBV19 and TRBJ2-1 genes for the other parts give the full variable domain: DGGITQSPKYLFRKEGQNVTLSCEQNLNHDAMYWYRQDPGQGLRLIYYSQIVNDFQKGDIAEGYSVSREKKESFPLTVTSAQKNPTAFYLCASSTFANEQFFGPGTRLTVL.